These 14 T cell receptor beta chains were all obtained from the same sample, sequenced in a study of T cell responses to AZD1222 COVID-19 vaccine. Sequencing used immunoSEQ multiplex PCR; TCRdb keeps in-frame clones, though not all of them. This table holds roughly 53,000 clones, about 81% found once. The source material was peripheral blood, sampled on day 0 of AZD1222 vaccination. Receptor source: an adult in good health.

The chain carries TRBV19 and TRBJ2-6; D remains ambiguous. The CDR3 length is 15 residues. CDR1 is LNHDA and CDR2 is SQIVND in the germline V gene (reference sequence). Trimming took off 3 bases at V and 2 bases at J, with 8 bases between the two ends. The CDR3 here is CASSIQQTGANVLTF. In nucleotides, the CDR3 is TGTGCCAGTAGTATCCAACAGACTGGGGCCAACGTCCTGACTTTC.

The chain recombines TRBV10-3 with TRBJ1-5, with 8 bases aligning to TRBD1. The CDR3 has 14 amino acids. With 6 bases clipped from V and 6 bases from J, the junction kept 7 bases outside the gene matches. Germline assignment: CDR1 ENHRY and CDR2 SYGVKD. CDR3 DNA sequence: TGTGCCATCAGCACGGGACAGGTGAGTCAGCCCCAGCATTTT. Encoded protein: CAISTGQVSQPQHF.

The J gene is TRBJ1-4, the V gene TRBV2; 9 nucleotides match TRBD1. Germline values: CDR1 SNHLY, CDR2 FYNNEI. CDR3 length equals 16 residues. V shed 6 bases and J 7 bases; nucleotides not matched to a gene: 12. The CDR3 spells CASREGQGLLREKLFF. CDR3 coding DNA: TGTGCCAGCAGAGAGGGACAGGGACTTCTTCGTGAAAAACTGTTTTTT.

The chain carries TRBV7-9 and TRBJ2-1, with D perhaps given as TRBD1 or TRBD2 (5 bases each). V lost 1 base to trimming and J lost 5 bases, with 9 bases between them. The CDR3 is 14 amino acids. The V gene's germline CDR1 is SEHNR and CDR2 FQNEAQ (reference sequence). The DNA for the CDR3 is TGTGCCAGCAGCTTAGTACGGGACCACAATGAGCAGTTCTTC. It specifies CASSLVRDHNEQFF.

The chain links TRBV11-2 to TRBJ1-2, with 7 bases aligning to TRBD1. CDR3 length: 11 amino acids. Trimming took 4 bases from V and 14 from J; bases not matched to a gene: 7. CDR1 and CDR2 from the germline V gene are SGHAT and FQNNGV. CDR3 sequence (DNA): TGTGCCAGCAGCTCCTACAGGGGTTTTACCTTC. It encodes CASSSYRGFTF.

The CDR3 nucleotides read TGTGCCTGGACATTTGGGTACGAGCAGTACTTC. It is translated as CAWTFGYEQYF. This chain uses TRBV30 with TRBJ2-7, with D unresolved. The germline CDR1 and CDR2 sequences are GTSNPN and SVGIG (reference sequence). This CDR3 spans 11 amino acids. V was pared by 4 bases and J by 4 bases, with 8 bases between.

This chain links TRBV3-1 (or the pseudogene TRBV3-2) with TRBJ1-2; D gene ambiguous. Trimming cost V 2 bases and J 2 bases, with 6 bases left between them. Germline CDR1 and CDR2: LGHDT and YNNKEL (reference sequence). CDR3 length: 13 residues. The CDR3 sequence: CASSQWANYGYTF. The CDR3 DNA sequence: TGTGCCAGCAGCCAATGGGCAAACTATGGCTACACCTTC.

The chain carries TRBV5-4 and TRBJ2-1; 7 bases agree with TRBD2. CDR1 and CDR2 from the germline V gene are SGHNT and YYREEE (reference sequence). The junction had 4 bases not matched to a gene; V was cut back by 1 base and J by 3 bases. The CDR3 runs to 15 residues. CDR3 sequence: CASSLSGEGYNEQFF. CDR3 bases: TGTGCCAGCAGCTTGTCGGGGGAGGGCTACAATGAGCAGTTCTTC.

Here the CDR3 reads CASSQQKLSEKLFF. Written as DNA, the CDR3 is TGTGCCAGCTCACAACAAAAACTAAGTGAAAAACTGTTTTTT. This chain links TRBV18 with TRBJ1-4; D unresolved. Trimming took 4 bases from V and 7 from J, leaving 13 bases between them. The CDR3 is 14 residues long. Germline-derived CDR1 and CDR2 are KGHSH and LQKENI.

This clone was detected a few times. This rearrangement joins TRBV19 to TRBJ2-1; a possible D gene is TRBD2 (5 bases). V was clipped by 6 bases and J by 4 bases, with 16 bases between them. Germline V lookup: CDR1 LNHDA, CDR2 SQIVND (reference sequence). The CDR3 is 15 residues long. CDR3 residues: CASSPLGGQYNEQFF. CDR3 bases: TGTGCCAGTAGCCCACTGGGCGGGCAATACAATGAGCAGTTCTTC.

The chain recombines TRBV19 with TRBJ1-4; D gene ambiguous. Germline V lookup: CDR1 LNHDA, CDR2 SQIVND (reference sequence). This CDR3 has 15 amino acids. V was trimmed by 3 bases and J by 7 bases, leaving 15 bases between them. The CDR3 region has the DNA TGTGCCAGTAGTATTGGGCAGGTTGTTGGTGAAAAACTGTTTTTT. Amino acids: CASSIGQVVGEKLFF.

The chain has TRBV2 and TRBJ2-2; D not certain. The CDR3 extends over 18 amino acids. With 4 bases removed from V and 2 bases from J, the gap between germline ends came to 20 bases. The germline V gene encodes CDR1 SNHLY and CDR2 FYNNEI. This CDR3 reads CASSGEKHLWVNTGELFF. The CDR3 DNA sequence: TGTGCCAGCAGTGGTGAAAAGCACTTATGGGTAAACACCGGGGAGCTGTTTTTT.

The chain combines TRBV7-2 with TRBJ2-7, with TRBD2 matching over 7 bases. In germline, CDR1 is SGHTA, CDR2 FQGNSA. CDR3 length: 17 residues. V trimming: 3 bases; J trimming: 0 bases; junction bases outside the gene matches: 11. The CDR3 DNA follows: TGTGCCAGCAGCTTGGCGAATAGCGGGCTCGCCTCCTACGAGCAGTACTTC. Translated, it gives CASSLANSGLASYEQYF. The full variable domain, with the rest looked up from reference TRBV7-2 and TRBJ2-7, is GAGVSQSPSNKVTEKGKDVELRCDPISGHTALYWYRQSLGQGLEFLIYFQGNSAPDKSGLPSDRFSAERTGGSVSTLTIQRTQQEDSAVYLCASSLANSGLASYEQYFGPGTRLTVT.

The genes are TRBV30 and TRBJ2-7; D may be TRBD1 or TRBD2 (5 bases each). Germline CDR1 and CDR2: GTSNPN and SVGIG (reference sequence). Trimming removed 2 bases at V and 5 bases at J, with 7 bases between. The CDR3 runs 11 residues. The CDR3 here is CAWSKGHEQYF. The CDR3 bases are TGTGCCTGGAGTAAGGGACACGAGCAGTACTTC.